Listed below are T cell receptor beta chains from one sample, sequenced in a study of cytomegalovirus exposure and HLA in healthy donors. The repertoire was sequenced with immunoSEQ multiplex PCR; TCRdb's copy has only in-frame clones and lacks some. The sample has 95,000 to 100,000 clones, approximately 89% seen once. The sample comprised PBMCs. All receptors come from a man younger than 45 in good health and CMV-seronegative. CDR3s include the opening cysteine and the closing phenylalanine or tryptophan. Each record gives: J gene, V gene, D gene, clone size, CDR3 protein, CDR3 DNA. D genes are given only for firm matches. The size entry is marked missing in some rows and otherwise reads once, few, many or a size class.

>TRBJ2-7|TRBV4-3|TRBD1|.
CASAAGQGAYEQYF
TGCGCCAGCGCGGCGGGACAGGGAGCCTACGAGCAGTACTTC
>TRBJ2-3|TRBV5-4|.|.
CASSSIGTDTQYF
TGTGCCAGCAGCTCCATAGGCACAGATACGCAGTATTTT
>TRBJ2-2|TRBV6-6|.|.
CATKTDTLNTGELFF
TGTGCCACCAAAACGGACACCCTGAACACCGGGGAGCTGTTTTTT
>TRBJ2-6|TRBV5-1|TRBD1|few
CASSWTGYSGANVLTF
TGCGCCAGCAGCTGGACAGGATACTCTGGGGCCAACGTCCTGACTTTC
>TRBJ1-5|TRBV12-5|.|.
CASGLAKTGNQPQHF
TGTGCTAGTGGTTTGGCGAAGACGGGGAATCAGCCCCAGCATTTT
>TRBJ2-3|TRBV2|TRBD2|.
CASRIAGDTQYF
TGTGCCAGCAGAATAGCGGGAGATACGCAGTATTTT
>TRBJ2-5|TRBV6-1|TRBD2|.
CASSHGTKETQYF
TGTGCCAGCAGTCACGGGACTAAAGAGACCCAGTACTTC
>TRBJ2-5|TRBV27|.|.
CASSLNRNQETQYF
TGTGCCAGCAGTTTAAACAGGAACCAAGAGACCCAGTACTTC
>TRBJ1-5|TRBV6-4|.|.
CASSEGEGLNQPQHF
TGTGCCAGCAGTGAAGGGGAGGGTCTCAATCAGCCCCAGCATTTT
>TRBJ2-7|TRBV7-2|TRBD2|.
CASSSEAGGPYEQYF
TGTGCCAGCAGCTCCGAAGCGGGGGGTCCCTACGAGCAGTACTTC
>TRBJ2-2|TRBV7-9|TRBD1|.
CASSFPRTGDRIPGELFF
TGTGCCAGCAGCTTTCCACGAACCGGGGACAGAATTCCCGGGGAGCTGTTTTTT
>TRBJ1-6|TRBV5-4|TRBD1|.
CASSFGQGASPLHF
TGTGCCAGCAGCTTCGGACAGGGGGCTTCACCCCTCCACTTT
>TRBJ2-3|TRBV25-1|.|.
CASSAWGGTDTQYF
TGTGCCAGCAGTGCCTGGGGAGGAACAGATACGCAGTATTTT
>TRBJ2-5|TRBV6-5|TRBD2|.
CASSYGRGDPETQYF
TGTGCCAGCAGTTACGGACGGGGGGACCCAGAGACCCAGTACTTC
>TRBJ1-5|TRBV28|TRBD1|.
CASSSTGGGQPQHF
TGTGCCAGCAGTTCGACAGGGGGAGGTCAGCCCCAGCATTTT
>TRBJ1-6|TRBV28|TRBD1|.
CASSLGTASSGNSPLHF
TGTGCCAGCAGTTTGGGGACAGCCTCATCGGGGAATTCACCCCTCCACTTT
>TRBJ2-5|TRBV27|.|.
CASSLRGRPVVQETQYF
TGTGCCAGCAGTTTAAGAGGGAGGCCTGTGGTACAAGAGACCCAGTACTTC
>TRBJ2-2|TRBV30|TRBD1|once
CACSVDWGQPYTNTGELFF
TGTGCCTGCAGTGTAGATTGGGGACAGCCTTATACGAACACCGGGGAGCTGTTTTTT
>TRBJ1-1|TRBV10-3|.|.
CAISPQAMNTEAFF
TGTGCCATCAGTCCACAGGCGATGAACACTGAAGCTTTCTTT
>TRBJ2-2|TRBV4-2|TRBD1|.
CASSQADRAGSTGELFF
TGTGCCAGCAGCCAAGCAGACAGGGCTGGCAGCACCGGGGAGCTGTTTTTT
>TRBJ2-1|TRBV30|TRBD2|once
CAWRAHPSGGYNEQFF
TGTGCCTGGAGAGCCCATCCTAGCGGGGGATACAATGAGCAGTTCTTC
>TRBJ1-2|TRBV15|.|.
CATAEGSTTDGYTF
TGTGCCACGGCGGAAGGATCAACCACGGATGGCTACACCTTC
>TRBJ1-5|TRBV2|TRBD1|.
CASSDRQGAYQPQHF
TGTGCCAGCAGTGACAGACAGGGGGCATATCAGCCCCAGCATTTT
>TRBJ2-2|TRBV7-6|.|.
CASSRRTDTGELFF
TGTGCCAGCAGTCGGCGGACAGACACCGGGGAGCTGTTTTTT
>TRBJ2-2|TRBV30|TRBD1|.
CAWSVQGSLDTGELFF
TGTGCCTGGAGTGTACAGGGGAGTTTGGACACCGGGGAGCTGTTTTTT
>TRBJ1-5|TRBV27|.|.
CASSLSRNQPQHF
TGTGCCAGCAGTTTATCGAGAAATCAGCCCCAGCATTTT
>TRBJ2-3|TRBV19|TRBD2|few
CASAAGGIGTDTQYF
TGTGCCAGCGCCGCGGGGGGGATCGGGACAGATACGCAGTATTTT
>TRBJ1-3|TRBV4-1|.|.
CASSASPGGLGNTIYF
TGCGCCAGCAGCGCGAGCCCCGGGGGATTGGGAAACACCATATATTTT
>TRBJ2-5|TRBV6-1|.|.
CASSEATLGWEQDETQYF
TGTGCCAGCAGTGAAGCTACACTAGGTTGGGAGCAAGATGAGACCCAGTACTTC
>TRBJ2-7|TRBV9|TRBD2|.
CASSHSQREGTYEQYF
TGTGCCAGCAGCCACTCACAGCGGGAGGGTACCTACGAGCAGTACTTC
>TRBJ1-3|TRBV12-5|.|.
CASGLGQGRNTIYF
TGTGCTAGTGGTTTGGGGCAGGGGAGAAACACCATATATTTT
>TRBJ1-1|TRBV7-5|.|.
CVRSLGGADTEAFF
TGTGTCAGAAGCTTAGGTGGGGCGGACACTGAAGCTTTCTTT
>TRBJ2-7|TRBV27|.|.
CASSFRGIYEQYF
TGTGCCAGCAGTTTCCGGGGAATCTACGAGCAGTACTTC
>TRBJ2-3|TRBV5-1|.|few
CASSPIRGGSTDTQYF
TGCGCCAGCAGCCCTATTCGAGGCGGTAGCACAGATACGCAGTATTTT
>TRBJ1-1|TRBV29-1|.|.
CSAGGIMNTEAFF
TGCAGCGCCGGGGGTATAATGAACACTGAAGCTTTCTTT
>TRBJ1-5|TRBV28|TRBD1|.
CAYSAQGANQPQHF
TGTGCCTACAGTGCGCAGGGGGCAAATCAGCCCCAGCATTTT
>TRBJ2-7|TRBV6-6|TRBD1|once
CASSYSTGQLTYEQYF
TGTGCCAGCAGTTACTCCACGGGACAGTTAACCTACGAGCAGTACTTC
>TRBJ2-2|TRBV7-9|TRBD2|.
CASSLLGRGNTGELFF
TGTGCCAGCAGCTTATTGGGGAGGGGGAACACCGGGGAGCTGTTTTTT
>TRBJ2-2|TRBV10-3|TRBD2|once
CAISGTAGGANTGELFF
TGTGCCATCAGTGGGACAGCGGGGGGAGCGAACACCGGGGAGCTGTTTTTT
>TRBJ1-4|TRBV7-9|.|.
CASQREGDEKLFF
TGTGCCAGCCAGAGGGAGGGGGATGAAAAACTGTTTTTT
>TRBJ2-7|TRBV5-6|.|.
CASSYGTPYEQYF
TGTGCCAGCAGCTATGGGACACCCTACGAGCAGTACTTC
>TRBJ2-7|TRBV18|TRBD1|.
CASSPSRGQVYEQYF
TGTGCCAGCTCACCGTCCCGAGGACAGGTCTACGAGCAGTACTTC
>TRBJ2-7|TRBV6-4|TRBD1|once
CASSAQQGAGEQYF
TGTGCCAGCAGTGCCCAACAGGGGGCGGGAGAGCAGTACTTC
>TRBJ2-7|TRBV6-5|TRBD1|few
CASSYFRGLNYEQYF
TGTGCCAGCAGTTACTTCAGGGGGCTGAACTACGAGCAGTACTTC
>TRBJ2-2|TRBV2|.|.
CASTKGTNTGELFF
TGTGCCAGCACTAAGGGGACGAACACCGGGGAGCTGTTTTTT
>TRBJ2-7|TRBV28|TRBD2|few
CASKFGTTSSYEQYF
TGTGCCAGCAAGTTCGGGACTACCAGCTCCTACGAGCAGTACTTC
>TRBJ2-7|TRBV27|TRBD1|.
CASSLSRDRARVEQYF
TGTGCCAGCAGTTTATCGAGGGACAGGGCAAGGGTCGAGCAGTACTTC
>TRBJ2-3|TRBV5-1|TRBD1|.
CASSTGQGKGDTQYF
TGCGCCAGCAGTACCGGACAGGGTAAGGGAGATACGCAGTATTTT
>TRBJ2-1|TRBV9|TRBD1|.
CASSGGTGSYNEQFF
TGTGCCAGCAGCGGAGGGACAGGGTCCTACAATGAGCAGTTCTTC